The rows below give T cell receptor beta chains drawn from one sample of a study of cytomegalovirus exposure and HLA in healthy donors. Clones were sequenced by immunoSEQ multiplex PCR, and TCRdb holds only the in-frame ones, with some missing. The sample records approximately 190,000 clones, about 70% being singletons. Material for sequencing was PBMCs. The receptors here all came from a man in his forties or fifties in good health and CMV-seropositive. The CDR3 runs from the conserved cysteine through the conserved F or W. The D gene is left open where the match is weak. A row's size may be missing; if present it is once, few, many or a size class.

>TRBJ1-2|TRBV4-1|TRBD1|once
CASSQPWYKGQGTGGYTF
TGCGCCAGCAGCCAACCATGGTACAAGGGACAGGGAACGGGTGGCTACACCTTC
>TRBJ1-3|TRBV6-1|-|-
CASSGAGKGDGNTIYF
TGTGCCAGCAGTGGTGCAGGGAAGGGGGACGGAAACACCATATATTTT
>TRBJ2-1|TRBV5-1|-|-
CASSLTGAGGNEQFF
TGCGCCAGCAGCTTAACAGGGGCGGGGGGCAATGAGCAGTTCTTC
>TRBJ1-6|TRBV5-5|-|-
CASSPLEDYNSPLHF
TGTGCCAGCAGCCCGCTCGAGGACTATAATTCACCCCTCCACTTT
>TRBJ2-7|TRBV27|-|-
CARMSPGQKSYEQYF
TGTGCCAGGATGAGTCCGGGACAAAAATCCTACGAGCAGTACTTC
>TRBJ1-1|TRBV6-5|TRBD1|-
CASRASGGNTEAFF
TGTGCCAGCAGAGCTTCAGGGGGGAACACTGAAGCTTTCTTT
>TRBJ1-2|TRBV7-6|TRBD1|-
CASSPYSGGDYGYTF
TGTGCCAGCAGCCCCTACTCAGGGGGCGACTATGGCTACACCTTC
>TRBJ2-7|TRBV7-8|TRBD2|few
CASSLGRVGEQYF
TGTGCCAGCAGCTTGGGGAGGGTCGGCGAGCAGTACTTC
>TRBJ2-7|TRBV21-1|-|-
CASSISPPGNGLYEQYF
TGTGCCAGCAGCATCAGCCCCCCCGGAAATGGACTGTACGAGCAGTACTTC
>TRBJ1-4|TRBV4-1|-|-
CASTTTPGGVFGEKLFF
TGCGCCAGCACCACTACCCCGGGGGGCGTATTCGGGGAAAAACTGTTTTTT
>TRBJ1-5|TRBV7-8|-|few
CASSYRDNNQPQHF
TGTGCCAGCAGCTACCGGGACAACAATCAGCCCCAGCATTTT
>TRBJ1-2|TRBV5-4|TRBD1|-
CASSLAGTGGGYTF
TGTGCCAGCAGCTTAGCCGGGACAGGGGGTGGCTACACCTTC
>TRBJ1-2|TRBV6-5|TRBD1|-
CASSRDRGEYYGYTF
TGTGCCAGCAGCCGGGACAGGGGGGAATACTATGGCTACACCTTC
>TRBJ2-7|TRBV7-2|-|-
CASSLAGGRLLKGYEQYF
TGTGCCAGCAGCTTAGCGGGGGGAAGACTCCTCAAGGGGTACGAGCAGTACTTC
>TRBJ2-2|TRBV28|-|-
CASSSDSYTGELFF
TGTGCCAGCAGTTCGGACAGCTACACCGGGGAGCTGTTTTTT
>TRBJ1-4|TRBV7-2|-|-
CASSLGADSEKLFF
TGTGCCAGCAGCTTGGGGGCAGATTCTGAAAAACTGTTTTTT
>TRBJ1-1|TRBV2|-|many
CASTLTGTEAFF
TGTGCCAGCACCTTGACTGGTACTGAAGCTTTCTTT
>TRBJ2-5|TRBV9|-|-
CASSVGAGAQETQYF
TGTGCCAGCAGCGTAGGGGCAGGGGCTCAAGAGACCCAGTACTTC
>TRBJ1-2|TRBV6-1|-|-
CASSETGFYGYTF
TGTGCCAGCAGCGAAACAGGGTTCTATGGCTACACCTTC
>TRBJ2-3|TRBV6-1|TRBD2|-
CALAGGLTDTQYF
TGTGCTTTAGCGGGGGGGCTTACAGATACGCAGTATTTT
>TRBJ2-1|TRBV19|-|-
CATSTQGPYNEQFF
TGTGCCACCAGTACTCAGGGGCCCTACAATGAGCAGTTCTTC
>TRBJ1-2|TRBV5-6|-|-
CASSFVGGSYGYTF
TGTGCCAGCAGCTTTGTAGGAGGCAGCTATGGCTACACCTTC
>TRBJ2-7|TRBV7-9|TRBD2|-
CASSLPAAGVFEQYF
TGTGCCAGCAGCTTACCGGCCGCGGGGGTATTCGAGCAGTACTTC
>TRBJ2-1|TRBV7-6|TRBD1|-
CASSLVGTGGSNEQFF
TGTGCCAGCAGCTTAGTCGGGACAGGGGGCAGCAATGAGCAGTTCTTC
>TRBJ1-1|TRBV5-1|-|few
CASRIRGIGNTEAFF
TGCGCCAGCAGGATCAGGGGTATTGGGAACACTGAAGCTTTCTTT
>TRBJ1-4|TRBV4-1|TRBD1|once
CASSPSTGQGKESEKLFF
TGCGCCAGCAGCCCATCGACGGGACAGGGGAAGGAGAGTGAAAAACTGTTTTTT
>TRBJ1-1|TRBV6-1|-|few
CASSGDRYTEAFF
TGTGCCAGCAGTGGCGACAGGTACACTGAAGCTTTCTTT
>TRBJ2-7|TRBV7-9|TRBD2|-
CSSSLAAGGLYEQYF
TGTTCCAGCAGCTTGGCAGCGGGGGGTTTATACGAGCAGTACTTC
>TRBJ2-7|TRBV13|-|once
CASSLGDSFYEQYF
TGTGCCAGCAGCTTAGGGGACAGCTTCTACGAGCAGTACTTC
>TRBJ1-1|TRBV9|-|few
CASSENMNTEAFF
TGTGCCAGCAGCGAAAACATGAACACTGAAGCTTTCTTT
>TRBJ1-2|TRBV5-1|TRBD1|few
CASSLGTGGVDGYGYTF
TGCGCCAGCAGCTTGGGGACAGGGGGAGTCGACGGCTATGGCTACACCTTC
>TRBJ2-7|TRBV6-1|-|-
CASSESGREGPIREQYF
TGTGCCAGCAGTGAATCGGGAAGGGAAGGTCCGATTAGGGAGCAGTACTTC
>TRBJ2-5|TRBV10-3|TRBD2|-
CAISESTLAGRTGTQYF
TGTGCCATCAGTGAGTCAACACTAGCGGGGCGTACAGGGACCCAGTACTTC